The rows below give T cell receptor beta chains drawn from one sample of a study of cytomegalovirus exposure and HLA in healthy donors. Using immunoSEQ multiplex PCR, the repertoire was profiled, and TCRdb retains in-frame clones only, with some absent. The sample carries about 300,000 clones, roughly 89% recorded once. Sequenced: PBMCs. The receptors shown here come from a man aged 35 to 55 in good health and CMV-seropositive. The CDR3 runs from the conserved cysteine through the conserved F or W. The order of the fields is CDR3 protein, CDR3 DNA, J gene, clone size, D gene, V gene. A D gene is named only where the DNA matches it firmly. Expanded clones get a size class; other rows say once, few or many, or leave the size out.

CDR3 protein: CASSLMDRGGYTF
CDR3 DNA: TGTGCCAGCAGTTTGATGGACAGGGGCGGCTACACCTTC
J gene: TRBJ1-2
clone size: -
D gene: TRBD1
V gene: TRBV28

CDR3 protein: CASSSDSELGELFF
CDR3 DNA: TGTGCCAGCAGTTCAGACAGTGAACTCGGGGAGCTGTTTTTT
J gene: TRBJ2-2
clone size: -
D gene: -
V gene: TRBV28

CDR3 protein: CASSLADRSNEQFF
CDR3 DNA: TGCGCCAGCAGCTTGGCCGATAGGAGCAATGAGCAGTTCTTC
J gene: TRBJ2-1
clone size: -
D gene: -
V gene: TRBV5-1

CDR3 protein: CASSWGVQGYEQYF
CDR3 DNA: TGCGCCAGCAGCTGGGGGGTGCAGGGTTACGAGCAGTACTTC
J gene: TRBJ2-7
clone size: -
D gene: -
V gene: TRBV5-1

CDR3 protein: CSAGQASETQYF
CDR3 DNA: TGCAGCGCGGGACAGGCGTCGGAGACCCAGTACTTC
J gene: TRBJ2-5
clone size: -
D gene: TRBD1
V gene: TRBV29-1

CDR3 protein: CASSLRSPLNTEAFF
CDR3 DNA: TGTGCCAGCAGTTTACGGAGCCCCTTGAACACTGAAGCTTTCTTT
J gene: TRBJ1-1
clone size: -
D gene: -
V gene: TRBV27

CDR3 protein: CASSLEARGNYGYTF
CDR3 DNA: TGCGCCAGCAGCTTGGAGGCCAGGGGGAACTATGGCTACACCTTC
J gene: TRBJ1-2
clone size: -
D gene: TRBD1
V gene: TRBV5-1

CDR3 protein: CASSPLWGRGSNEKLFF
CDR3 DNA: TGTGCCAGCAGCCCTCTTTGGGGTCGTGGGAGTAATGAAAAACTGTTTTTT
J gene: TRBJ1-4
clone size: -
D gene: -
V gene: TRBV11-2

CDR3 protein: CASSPDRRETQYF
CDR3 DNA: TGTGCTAGCAGCCCCGACAGGAGGGAGACCCAGTACTTC
J gene: TRBJ2-5
clone size: -
D gene: -
V gene: TRBV7-7

CDR3 protein: CASSLSWTSPYEQYF
CDR3 DNA: TGTGCCAGCAGTTTATCGTGGACTTCTCCCTACGAGCAGTACTTC
J gene: TRBJ2-7
clone size: -
D gene: -
V gene: TRBV27

CDR3 protein: CASSLYLGGRSEKLFF
CDR3 DNA: TGTGCCAGCAGCTTATATTTGGGGGGTCGTAGTGAAAAACTGTTTTTT
J gene: TRBJ1-4
clone size: -
D gene: -
V gene: TRBV7-2

CDR3 protein: CASSIVRVSGDGYTF
CDR3 DNA: TGTGCCAGTAGTATAGTGCGGGTATCCGGGGATGGCTACACCTTC
J gene: TRBJ1-2
clone size: -
D gene: -
V gene: TRBV19

CDR3 protein: CASSLASGRGYAGANVLTF
CDR3 DNA: TGTGCCAGCAGTTTAGCCTCGGGCAGGGGGTATGCTGGGGCCAACGTCCTGACTTTC
J gene: TRBJ2-6
clone size: -
D gene: TRBD1
V gene: TRBV28

CDR3 protein: CASSLLVGYEQYF
CDR3 DNA: TGCGCCAGCAGCCTCTTAGTTGGCTACGAGCAGTACTTC
J gene: TRBJ2-7
clone size: -
D gene: -
V gene: TRBV4-1

CDR3 protein: CSAKFRETQHF
CDR3 DNA: TGCAGTGCTAAGTTTAGGGAGACCCAGCATTTT
J gene: TRBJ1-5
clone size: -
D gene: -
V gene: TRBV20-1

CDR3 protein: CASSPGQGRNEQFF
CDR3 DNA: TGTGCCAGCAGTCCCGGACAGGGAAGGAATGAGCAGTTCTTC
J gene: TRBJ2-1
clone size: few
D gene: TRBD1
V gene: TRBV27

CDR3 protein: CSSEDYIYTGELFF
CDR3 DNA: TGTTCCAGCGAAGACTACATATACACCGGGGAGCTGTTTTTT
J gene: TRBJ2-2
clone size: -
D gene: -
V gene: TRBV7-9

CDR3 protein: CASSPTRGGTQYF
CDR3 DNA: TGTGCCAGCAGCCCGACTAGGGGCGGAACGCAGTATTTT
J gene: TRBJ2-3
clone size: -
D gene: -
V gene: TRBV7-6

CDR3 protein: CASSWTSPIEQYF
CDR3 DNA: TGTGCCAGCAGCTGGACTAGCCCTATAGAGCAGTACTTC
J gene: TRBJ2-7
clone size: -
D gene: TRBD2
V gene: TRBV7-9

CDR3 protein: CASRAKNDYEQYF
CDR3 DNA: TGTGCCAGCCGGGCGAAGAACGACTACGAGCAGTACTTC
J gene: TRBJ2-7
clone size: -
D gene: -
V gene: TRBV6-1

CDR3 protein: CASSPTGLSYEQYF
CDR3 DNA: TGTGCCAGTAGCCCGACAGGCCTATCCTACGAGCAGTACTTC
J gene: TRBJ2-7
clone size: -
D gene: -
V gene: TRBV19

CDR3 protein: CASSSPGQLFYEQYF
CDR3 DNA: TGTGCCAGCAGCTCCCCGGGACAACTCTTCTACGAGCAGTACTTC
J gene: TRBJ2-7
clone size: -
D gene: -
V gene: TRBV7-9